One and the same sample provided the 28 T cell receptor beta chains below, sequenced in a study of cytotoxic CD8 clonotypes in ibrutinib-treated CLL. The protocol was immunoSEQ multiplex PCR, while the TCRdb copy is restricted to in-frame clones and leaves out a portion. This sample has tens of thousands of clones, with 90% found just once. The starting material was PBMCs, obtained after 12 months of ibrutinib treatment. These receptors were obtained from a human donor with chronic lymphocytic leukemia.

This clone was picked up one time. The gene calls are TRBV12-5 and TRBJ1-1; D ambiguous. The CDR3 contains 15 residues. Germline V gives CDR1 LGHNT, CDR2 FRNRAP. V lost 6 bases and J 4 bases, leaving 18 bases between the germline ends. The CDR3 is CASGSGFAGSTEAFF. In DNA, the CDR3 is TGTGCTAGTGGGTCCGGGTTTGCCGGAAGCACTGAAGCTTTCTTT. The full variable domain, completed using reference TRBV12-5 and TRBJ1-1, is DARVTQTPRHKVTEMGQEVTMRCQPILGHNTVFWYRQTMMQGLELLAYFRNRAPLDDSGMPKDRFSAEMPDATLATLKIQPSEPRDSAVYFCASGSGFAGSTEAFFGQGTRLTVV.

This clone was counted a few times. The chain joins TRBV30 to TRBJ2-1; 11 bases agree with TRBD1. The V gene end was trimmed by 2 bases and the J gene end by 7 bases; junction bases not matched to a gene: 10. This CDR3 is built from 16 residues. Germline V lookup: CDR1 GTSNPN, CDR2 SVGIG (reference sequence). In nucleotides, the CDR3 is TGTGCCTGGAGTAAGGGACAGGGGGTCGCGTCAAATGAGCAGTTCTTC. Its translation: CAWSKGQGVASNEQFF. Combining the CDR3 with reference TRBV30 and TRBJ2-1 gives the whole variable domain SQTIHQWPATLVQPVGSPLSLECTVEGTSNPNLYWYRQAAGRGLQLLFYSVGIGQISSEVPQNLSASRPQDRQFILSSKKLLLSDSGFYLCAWSKGQGVASNEQFFGPGTRLTVL.

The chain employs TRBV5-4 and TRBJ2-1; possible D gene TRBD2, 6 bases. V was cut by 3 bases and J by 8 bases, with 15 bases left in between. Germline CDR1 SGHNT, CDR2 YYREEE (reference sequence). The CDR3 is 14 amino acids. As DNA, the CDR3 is TGTGCCAGCAGCTCCCGGCGGGAAGGCGATGAGCAGTTCTTC. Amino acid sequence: CASSSRREGDEQFF.

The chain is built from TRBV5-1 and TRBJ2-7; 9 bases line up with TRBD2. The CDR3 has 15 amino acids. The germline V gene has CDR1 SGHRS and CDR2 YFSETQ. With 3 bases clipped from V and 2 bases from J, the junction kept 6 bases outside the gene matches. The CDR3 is CASSWLAGVTYEQYF. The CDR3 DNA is TGCGCCAGCAGCTGGTTAGCGGGAGTCACCTACGAGCAGTACTTC.

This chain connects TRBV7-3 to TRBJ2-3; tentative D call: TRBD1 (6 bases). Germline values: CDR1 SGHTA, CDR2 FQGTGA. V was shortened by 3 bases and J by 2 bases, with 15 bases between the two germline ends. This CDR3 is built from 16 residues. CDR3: CASSFRGDSYTDTQYF. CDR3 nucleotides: TGTGCCAGCAGCTTCAGGGGAGACTCATACACAGATACGCAGTATTTT.

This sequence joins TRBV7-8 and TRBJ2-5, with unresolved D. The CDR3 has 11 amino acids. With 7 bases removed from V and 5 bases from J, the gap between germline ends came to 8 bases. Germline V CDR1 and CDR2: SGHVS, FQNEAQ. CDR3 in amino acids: CASTSFETQYF. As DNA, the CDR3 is TGTGCCAGCACCTCTTTCGAGACCCAGTACTTC.

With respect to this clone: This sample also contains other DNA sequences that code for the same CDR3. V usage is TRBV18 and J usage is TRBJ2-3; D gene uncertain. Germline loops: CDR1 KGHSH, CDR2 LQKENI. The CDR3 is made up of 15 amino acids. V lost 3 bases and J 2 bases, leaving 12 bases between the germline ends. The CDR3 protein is CASSPSGLSTDTQYF. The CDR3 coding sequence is TGTGCCAGCTCACCCTCCGGTCTCTCCACAGATACGCAGTATTTT. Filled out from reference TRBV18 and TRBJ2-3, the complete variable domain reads NAGVMQNPRHLVRRRGQEARLRCSPMKGHSHVYWYRQLPEEGLKFMVYLQKENIIDESGMPKERFSAEFPKEGPSILRIQQVVRGDSAAYFCASSPSGLSTDTQYFGPGTRLTVL.

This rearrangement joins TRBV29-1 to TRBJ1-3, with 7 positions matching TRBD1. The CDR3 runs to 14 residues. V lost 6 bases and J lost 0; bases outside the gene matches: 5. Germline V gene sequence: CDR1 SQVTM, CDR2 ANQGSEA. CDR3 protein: CSVPGTDSGNTIYF. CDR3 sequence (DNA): TGCAGCGTGCCCGGGACAGACTCTGGAAACACCATATATTTT. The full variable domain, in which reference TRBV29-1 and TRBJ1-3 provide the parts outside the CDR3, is SAVISQKPSRDICQRGTSLTIQCQVDSQVTMMFWYRQQPGQSLTLIATANQGSEATYESGFVIDKFPISRPNLTFSTLTVSNMSPEDSSIYLCSVPGTDSGNTIYFGEGSWLTVV.

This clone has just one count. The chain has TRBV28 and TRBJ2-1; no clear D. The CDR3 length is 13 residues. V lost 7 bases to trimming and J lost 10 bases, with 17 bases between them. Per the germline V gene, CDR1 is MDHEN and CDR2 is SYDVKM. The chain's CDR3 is CASITNQIGEQFF. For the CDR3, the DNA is TGTGCCAGCATTACCAACCAAATTGGGGAGCAGTTCTTC.

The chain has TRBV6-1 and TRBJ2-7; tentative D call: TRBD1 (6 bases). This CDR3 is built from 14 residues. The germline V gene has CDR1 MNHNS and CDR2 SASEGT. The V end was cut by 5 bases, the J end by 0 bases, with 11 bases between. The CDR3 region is CASSPRQASYEQYF. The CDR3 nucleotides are TGTGCCAGCAGTCCGAGACAGGCCTCCTACGAGCAGTACTTC.

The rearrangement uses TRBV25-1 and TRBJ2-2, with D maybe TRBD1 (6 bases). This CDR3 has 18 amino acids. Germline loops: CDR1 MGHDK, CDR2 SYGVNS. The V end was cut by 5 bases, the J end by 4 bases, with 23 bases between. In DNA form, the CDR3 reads TGTGCCAGCAGTCCTTTTATACAGGGACCCTACACCACCGGGGAGCTGTTTTTT. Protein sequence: CASSPFIQGPYTTGELFF.

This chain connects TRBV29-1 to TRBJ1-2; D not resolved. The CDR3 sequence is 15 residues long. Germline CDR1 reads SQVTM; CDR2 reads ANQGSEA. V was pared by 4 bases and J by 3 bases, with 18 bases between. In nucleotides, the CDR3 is TGCAGCGTTGGAATTCTCTCCCCCGAGTACTATGGCTACACCTTC. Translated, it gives CSVGILSPEYYGYTF.

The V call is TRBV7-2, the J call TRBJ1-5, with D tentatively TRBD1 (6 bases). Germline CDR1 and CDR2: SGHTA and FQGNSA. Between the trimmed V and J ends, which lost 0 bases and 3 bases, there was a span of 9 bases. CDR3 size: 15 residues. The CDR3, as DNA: TGTGCCAGCAGCTTAGCGCGACAGGACAATCAGCCCCAGCATTTT. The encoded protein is CASSLARQDNQPQHF.

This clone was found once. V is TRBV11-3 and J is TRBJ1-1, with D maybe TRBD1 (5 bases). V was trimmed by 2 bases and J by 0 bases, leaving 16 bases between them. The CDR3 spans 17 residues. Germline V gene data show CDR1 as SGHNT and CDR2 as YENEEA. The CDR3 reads CASSLFGGGNMNTEAFF. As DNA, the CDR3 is TGTGCCAGCAGCTTATTTGGGGGAGGGAACATGAACACTGAAGCTTTCTTT. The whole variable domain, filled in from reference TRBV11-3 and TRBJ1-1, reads EAGVVQSPRYKIIEKKQPVAFWCNPISGHNTLYWYLQNLGQGPELLIRYENEEAVDDSQLPKDRFSAERLKGVDSTLKIQPAELGDSAVYLCASSLFGGGNMNTEAFFGQGTRLTVV.

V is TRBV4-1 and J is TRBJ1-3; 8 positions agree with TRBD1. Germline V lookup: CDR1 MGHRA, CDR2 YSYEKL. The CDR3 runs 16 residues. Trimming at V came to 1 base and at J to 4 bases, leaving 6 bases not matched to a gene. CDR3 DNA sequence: TGCGCCAGCAGCCAAGGGGGCAGGGGGCTAGGAAACACCATATATTTT. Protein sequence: CASSQGGRGLGNTIYF.

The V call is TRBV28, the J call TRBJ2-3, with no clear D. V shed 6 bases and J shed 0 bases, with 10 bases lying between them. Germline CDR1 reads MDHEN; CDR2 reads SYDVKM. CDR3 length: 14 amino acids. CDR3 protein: CASRRSGSTDTQYF. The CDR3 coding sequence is TGTGCCAGCAGACGGTCAGGAAGCACAGATACGCAGTATTTT.

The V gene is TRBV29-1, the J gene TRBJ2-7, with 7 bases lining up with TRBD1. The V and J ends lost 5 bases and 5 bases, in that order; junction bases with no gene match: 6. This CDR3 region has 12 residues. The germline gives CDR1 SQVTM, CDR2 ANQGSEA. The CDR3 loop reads CSVQGQTNEQYF. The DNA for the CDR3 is TGCAGCGTTCAGGGACAGACGAACGAGCAGTACTTC.

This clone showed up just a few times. CDR3 sequence reads: CASSEGELFF. Here the CDR3 DNA reads TGTGCCAGCAGTGAAGGGGAGCTGTTTTTT. The V call is TRBV2, the J call TRBJ2-2, with D unresolved. The CDR3 covers 10 residues. Trimming took off 1 base at V and 9 bases at J, with 0 bases between the two ends. CDR1 and CDR2 (germline): SNHLY, FYNNEI.

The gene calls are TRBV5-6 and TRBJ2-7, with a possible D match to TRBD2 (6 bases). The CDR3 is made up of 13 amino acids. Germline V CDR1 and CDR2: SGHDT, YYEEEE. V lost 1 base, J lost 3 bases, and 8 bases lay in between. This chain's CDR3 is CASSLMGGYEQYF. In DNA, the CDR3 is TGTGCCAGCAGCTTGATGGGGGGCTACGAGCAGTACTTC.

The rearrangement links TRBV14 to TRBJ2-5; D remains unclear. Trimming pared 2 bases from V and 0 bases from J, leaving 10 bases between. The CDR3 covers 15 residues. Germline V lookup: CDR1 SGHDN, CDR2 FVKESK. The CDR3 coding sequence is TGTGCCAGCAGCCAATTTTTGGGTAACCAAGAGACCCAGTACTTC. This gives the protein CASSQFLGNQETQYF.

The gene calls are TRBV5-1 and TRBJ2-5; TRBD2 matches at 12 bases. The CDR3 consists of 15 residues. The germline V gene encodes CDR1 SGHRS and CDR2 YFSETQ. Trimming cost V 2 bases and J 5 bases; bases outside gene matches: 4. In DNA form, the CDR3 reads TGCGCCAGCAGCTTCGGACTAGCGGGACGTGAGACCCAGTACTTC. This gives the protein CASSFGLAGRETQYF.

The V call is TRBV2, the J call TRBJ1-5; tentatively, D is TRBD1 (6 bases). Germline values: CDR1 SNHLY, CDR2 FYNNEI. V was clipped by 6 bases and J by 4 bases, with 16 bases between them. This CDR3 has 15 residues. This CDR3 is CASRLPTGLNQPQHF. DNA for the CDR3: TGTGCCAGCAGGCTGCCGACAGGACTAAATCAGCCCCAGCATTTT.

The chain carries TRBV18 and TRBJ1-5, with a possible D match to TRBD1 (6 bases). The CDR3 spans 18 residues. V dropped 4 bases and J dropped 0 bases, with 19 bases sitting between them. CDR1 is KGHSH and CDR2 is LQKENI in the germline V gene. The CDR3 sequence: CASSLNRQGRYSNQPQHF. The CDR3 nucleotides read TGTGCCAGCTCACTCAATCGGCAGGGGCGATATAGCAATCAGCCCCAGCATTTT.

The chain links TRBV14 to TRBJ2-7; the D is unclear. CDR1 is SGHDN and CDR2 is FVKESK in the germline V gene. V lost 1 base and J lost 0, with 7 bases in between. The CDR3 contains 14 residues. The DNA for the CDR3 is TGTGCCAGCAGCCAAGCAATGAGCTCCTACGAGCAGTACTTC. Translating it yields CASSQAMSSYEQYF.

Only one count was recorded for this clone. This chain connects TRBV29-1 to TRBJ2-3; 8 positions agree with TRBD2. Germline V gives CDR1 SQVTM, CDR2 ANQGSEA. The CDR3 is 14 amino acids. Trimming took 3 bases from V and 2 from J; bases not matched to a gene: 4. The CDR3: CSVDPSGSTDTQYF. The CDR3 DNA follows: TGCAGCGTTGATCCTAGCGGGTCCACAGATACGCAGTATTTT.

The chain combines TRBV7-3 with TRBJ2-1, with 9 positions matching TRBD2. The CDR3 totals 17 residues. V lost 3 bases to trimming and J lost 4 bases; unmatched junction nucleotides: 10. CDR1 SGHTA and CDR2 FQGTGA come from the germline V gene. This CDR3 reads CASSLRRTSGRYNEQFF. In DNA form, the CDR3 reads TGTGCCAGCAGCTTGAGGCGAACTAGCGGGCGATACAATGAGCAGTTCTTC.

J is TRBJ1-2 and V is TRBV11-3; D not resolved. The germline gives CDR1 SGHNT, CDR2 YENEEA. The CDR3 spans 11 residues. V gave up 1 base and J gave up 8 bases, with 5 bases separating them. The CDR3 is CASSLGTGYTF. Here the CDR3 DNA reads TGTGCCAGCAGCTTAGGAACGGGCTACACCTTC.

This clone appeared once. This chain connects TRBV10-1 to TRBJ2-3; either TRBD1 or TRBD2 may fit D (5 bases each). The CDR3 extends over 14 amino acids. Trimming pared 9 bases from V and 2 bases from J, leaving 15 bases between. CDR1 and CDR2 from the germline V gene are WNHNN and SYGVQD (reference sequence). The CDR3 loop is CASSSGPTTDTQYF. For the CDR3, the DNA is TGCGCCAGTTCCTCGGGACCCACCACAGATACGCAGTATTTT.